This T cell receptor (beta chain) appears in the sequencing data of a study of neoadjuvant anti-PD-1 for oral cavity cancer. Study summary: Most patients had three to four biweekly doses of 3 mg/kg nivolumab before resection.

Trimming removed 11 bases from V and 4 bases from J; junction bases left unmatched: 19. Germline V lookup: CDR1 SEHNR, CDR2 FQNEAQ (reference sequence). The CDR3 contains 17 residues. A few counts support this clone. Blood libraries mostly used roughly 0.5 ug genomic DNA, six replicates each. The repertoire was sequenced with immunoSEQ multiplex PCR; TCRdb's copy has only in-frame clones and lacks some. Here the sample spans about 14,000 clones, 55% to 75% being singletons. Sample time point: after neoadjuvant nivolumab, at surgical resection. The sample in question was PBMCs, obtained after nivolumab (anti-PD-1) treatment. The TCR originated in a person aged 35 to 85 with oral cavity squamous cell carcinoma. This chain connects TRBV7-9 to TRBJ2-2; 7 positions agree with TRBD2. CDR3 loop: CAGRGSNTSGSTGELFF. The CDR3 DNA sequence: TGTGCCGGGCGGGGGTCTAACACCTCCGGGAGCACCGGGGAGCTGTTTTTT.